These T cell receptor beta chains were read from a single sample in a study of blood T cell repertoires in COVID-19. The protocol was immunoSEQ multiplex PCR, while the TCRdb copy is restricted to in-frame clones and leaves out a portion. The table shows around 81,000 clones, with 80% occurring only once. The sequenced material came from peripheral blood. Receptors were obtained from a human donor in a cohort sampled during active COVID-19. The CDR3 runs from the conserved cysteine through the conserved F or W. Each record gives: D gene, V gene, J gene, clone size, CDR3 DNA, CDR3 protein. D genes are given only for firm matches. The size field is filled for only some rows; it gives once, few, many or a size class.

d_gene: TRBD2; v_gene: TRBV3-1/TRBV3-2; j_gene: TRBJ2-3; abundance: NA; CDR3nt: TGTGCCACCCGAGGAGCGGGAATGAATACGCAGTATTTT; CDR3aa: CATRGAGMNTQYF
d_gene: TRBD2; v_gene: TRBV4-3; j_gene: TRBJ2-1; abundance: NA; CDR3nt: TGCGCCAGCAGCCTTCAGTTCGGTAGCGGGGGCTACAATGAGCAGTTCTTC; CDR3aa: CASSLQFGSGGYNEQFF
d_gene: NA; v_gene: TRBV7-3; j_gene: TRBJ2-5; abundance: NA; CDR3nt: TGTGCCAGCAGCCGTCCCGGGGAGACCCAGTACTTC; CDR3aa: CASSRPGETQYF
d_gene: NA; v_gene: TRBV2; j_gene: TRBJ1-2; abundance: NA; CDR3nt: TGTGCCAGCGGGGGCCACTATGGCTACACCTTC; CDR3aa: CASGGHYGYTF
d_gene: TRBD1; v_gene: TRBV28; j_gene: TRBJ2-5; abundance: NA; CDR3nt: TGTGCCAGCAGGGCCGGGACAGGGGGCGAGACCCAGTACTTC; CDR3aa: CASRAGTGGETQYF
d_gene: NA; v_gene: TRBV7-3; j_gene: TRBJ2-7; abundance: NA; CDR3nt: TGTGCCAGCAGCCGGGGGTGGGGACCAACCCCTGGCGAGCAGTACTTC; CDR3aa: CASSRGWGPTPGEQYF
d_gene: TRBD1; v_gene: TRBV5-1; j_gene: TRBJ1-4; abundance: NA; CDR3nt: TGCGCCAGCAGCTTGGAGACAGGGTTTAGAGAAAAACTGTTTTTT; CDR3aa: CASSLETGFREKLFF
d_gene: NA; v_gene: TRBV3-1/TRBV3-2; j_gene: TRBJ1-1; abundance: NA; CDR3nt: TGTGCCAGCAGCCAGGCCGCAGGGGCTGCTGAAGCTTTCTTT; CDR3aa: CASSQAAGAAEAFF
d_gene: NA; v_gene: TRBV7-3; j_gene: TRBJ2-3; abundance: NA; CDR3nt: TGTGCCAGCAGTACAACAGGAGCTAGCACAGATACGCAGTATTTT; CDR3aa: CASSTTGASTDTQYF
d_gene: TRBD1; v_gene: TRBV6-5; j_gene: TRBJ2-7; abundance: few; CDR3nt: TGTGCCAGCAGTCCGGGACAGGGTAAGCAGTACTTC; CDR3aa: CASSPGQGKQYF
d_gene: TRBD1; v_gene: TRBV5-5; j_gene: TRBJ1-2; abundance: NA; CDR3nt: TGTGCCAGCAGCTTGGTCGTAGGGGGCGCGTATGGCTACACCTTC; CDR3aa: CASSLVVGGAYGYTF
d_gene: NA; v_gene: TRBV25-1; j_gene: TRBJ2-7; abundance: NA; CDR3nt: TGTGCCAGCAGCGCTACCGGGGACAACGAGCAGTACTTC; CDR3aa: CASSATGDNEQYF
d_gene: TRBD1; v_gene: TRBV18; j_gene: TRBJ1-5; abundance: NA; CDR3nt: TGTGCCAGCTCACCCAGACAGGGGGCGAGCAATCAGCCCCAGCATTTT; CDR3aa: CASSPRQGASNQPQHF
d_gene: TRBD1; v_gene: TRBV4-1; j_gene: TRBJ1-3; abundance: few; CDR3nt: TGCGCCAGCAGCCCGGGACAGGGGCTCTCTGGAAACACCATATATTTT; CDR3aa: CASSPGQGLSGNTIYF
d_gene: TRBD1; v_gene: TRBV5-5; j_gene: TRBJ1-1; abundance: NA; CDR3nt: TGTGCCAGCAGCCGAAGGGACAGCGATATGAACACTGAAGCTTTCTTT; CDR3aa: CASSRRDSDMNTEAFF
d_gene: TRBD1; v_gene: TRBV18; j_gene: TRBJ2-6; abundance: NA; CDR3nt: TGTGCCAGCTCACCGACCCGACAGGGGCAGGCTGGGGCCAACGTCCTGACTTTC; CDR3aa: CASSPTRQGQAGANVLTF
d_gene: TRBD1; v_gene: TRBV6-1; j_gene: TRBJ1-2; abundance: NA; CDR3nt: TGTGCCAGCAGTGAAAGGGGTCAGCTACGCAGAGGGGGCTTAAACTATGGCTACACCTTC; CDR3aa: CASSERGQLRRGGLNYGYTF
d_gene: TRBD2; v_gene: TRBV10-3; j_gene: TRBJ2-2; abundance: NA; CDR3nt: TGTGCCATCACCGGACTAGCGAACACCGGGGAGCTGTTTTTT; CDR3aa: CAITGLANTGELFF
d_gene: NA; v_gene: TRBV9; j_gene: TRBJ2-7; abundance: NA; CDR3nt: TGTGCCAGCAGCCCCTGGGGGGAGCCCTACGAGCAGTACTTC; CDR3aa: CASSPWGEPYEQYF
d_gene: NA; v_gene: TRBV5-6; j_gene: TRBJ1-5; abundance: few; CDR3nt: TGTGCCAGCAGCCCGGCAACAGGGAATCAGCCCCAGCATTTT; CDR3aa: CASSPATGNQPQHF
d_gene: TRBD2; v_gene: TRBV5-8; j_gene: TRBJ2-6; abundance: NA; CDR3nt: TGTGCCAGCAGCTTGTGGGGGACTACTGGGGCCAACGTCCTGACTTTC; CDR3aa: CASSLWGTTGANVLTF
d_gene: NA; v_gene: TRBV19; j_gene: TRBJ1-1; abundance: few; CDR3nt: TGTGCCAGTGCACAGAAAAGGAACACTGAAGCTTTCTTT; CDR3aa: CASAQKRNTEAFF
d_gene: NA; v_gene: TRBV5-8; j_gene: TRBJ1-2; abundance: once; CDR3nt: TGTGCCAGCAGCTTGGTGGGGGGAGGATCCGTTAATGGCTACACCTTC; CDR3aa: CASSLVGGGSVNGYTF
d_gene: NA; v_gene: TRBV7-9; j_gene: TRBJ2-5; abundance: few; CDR3nt: TGTGCCAGCAGCGAGAGGTGGGAGACCCAGTACTTC; CDR3aa: CASSERWETQYF
d_gene: NA; v_gene: TRBV7-2; j_gene: TRBJ1-1; abundance: few; CDR3nt: TGTGCCAGCAGCTCGAAACAGGGCCGGGACGAAGCTTTCTTT; CDR3aa: CASSSKQGRDEAFF
d_gene: TRBD1; v_gene: TRBV18; j_gene: TRBJ2-1; abundance: few; CDR3nt: TGTGCCAGCTCAGGACAGGGGGTGACTTTCGATGAGCAGTTCTTC; CDR3aa: CASSGQGVTFDEQFF
d_gene: TRBD2; v_gene: TRBV7-9; j_gene: TRBJ2-2; abundance: NA; CDR3nt: TGTGCCAGCAGCTCTATGCAGGAGCGGGGGGCCTACACCGGGGAGCTGTTTTTT; CDR3aa: CASSSMQERGAYTGELFF
d_gene: TRBD1; v_gene: TRBV6-5; j_gene: TRBJ1-2; abundance: NA; CDR3nt: TGTGCCAGCAGCCCCGACAGGGGTAGCTATGGCTACACCTTC; CDR3aa: CASSPDRGSYGYTF
d_gene: NA; v_gene: TRBV6-5; j_gene: TRBJ2-7; abundance: NA; CDR3nt: TGTGCCAGCAGTTACGGGGCCTCAACAGGGGAGCAGTACTTC; CDR3aa: CASSYGASTGEQYF
d_gene: NA; v_gene: TRBV6-1; j_gene: TRBJ2-2; abundance: NA; CDR3nt: TGTGCCAGCAGTGAACTGGTACTCCTGTCCTCCGGGGAGCTGTTTTTT; CDR3aa: CASSELVLLSSGELFF
d_gene: TRBD1; v_gene: TRBV24-1; j_gene: TRBJ1-1; abundance: NA; CDR3nt: TGTGCCACCAGTGATCTACAGGGGTACTGGACTTTCTTT; CDR3aa: CATSDLQGYWTFF
d_gene: NA; v_gene: TRBV7-8; j_gene: TRBJ2-2; abundance: NA; CDR3nt: TGTGCCAGCAGCCTAAGTAGCACCGGGGAGCTGTTTTTT; CDR3aa: CASSLSSTGELFF
d_gene: TRBD2; v_gene: TRBV5-5; j_gene: TRBJ2-2; abundance: NA; CDR3nt: TGTGCCAGCAGCTGGAAAGACGGGACTAGCTTCCCCGGGGAGCTGTTTTTT; CDR3aa: CASSWKDGTSFPGELFF
d_gene: NA; v_gene: TRBV5-4; j_gene: TRBJ2-3; abundance: NA; CDR3nt: TGTGCCAGCAGCTTGGCCCTCTACACAGATACGCAGTATTTT; CDR3aa: CASSLALYTDTQYF
d_gene: TRBD1; v_gene: TRBV4-3; j_gene: TRBJ2-1; abundance: NA; CDR3nt: TGCGCCAGCAGCCAACAGGGACAGAGGGTCTACAATGAGCAGTTCTTC; CDR3aa: CASSQQGQRVYNEQFF
d_gene: NA; v_gene: TRBV6-2/TRBV6-3; j_gene: TRBJ2-5; abundance: NA; CDR3nt: TGTGCCAGCAGTTTGGGGACTTTGAAAGAGACCCAGTACTTC; CDR3aa: CASSLGTLKETQYF
d_gene: NA; v_gene: TRBV5-1; j_gene: TRBJ2-7; abundance: few; CDR3nt: TGCGCCAGCAGCCCGGGTCCCTCCTCTTACGAGCAGTACTTC; CDR3aa: CASSPGPSSYEQYF
d_gene: NA; v_gene: TRBV5-1; j_gene: TRBJ1-3; abundance: NA; CDR3nt: TGCGCCAGCAGCTCCAGGGCCTCTGGAAACACCATATATTTT; CDR3aa: CASSSRASGNTIYF
d_gene: TRBD1; v_gene: TRBV7-3; j_gene: TRBJ2-2; abundance: once; CDR3nt: TGTGCCAGCAGCTCAACAGGGGTCGGGGAGCTGTTTTTT; CDR3aa: CASSSTGVGELFF
d_gene: NA; v_gene: TRBV23-1; j_gene: TRBJ1-2; abundance: NA; CDR3nt: TGCGCCAGCAGTCTGGCAGGTGGCTACACCTTC; CDR3aa: CASSLAGGYTF
d_gene: TRBD1; v_gene: TRBV7-9; j_gene: TRBJ2-5; abundance: NA; CDR3nt: TGTGCCAGCAGCTTGGGGGACAGGGCGCTTGGCGAGACCCAGTACTTC; CDR3aa: CASSLGDRALGETQYF
d_gene: TRBD2; v_gene: TRBV19; j_gene: TRBJ2-2; abundance: NA; CDR3nt: TGTGCCAGTAGTATAGGACTAGCGGGTCGGACCGGGGAGCTGTTTTTT; CDR3aa: CASSIGLAGRTGELFF
d_gene: TRBD1; v_gene: TRBV2; j_gene: TRBJ1-5; abundance: NA; CDR3nt: TGTGCCAGCAGTGCCGACAGGGATGGACAGCCCCAGCATTTT; CDR3aa: CASSADRDGQPQHF
d_gene: NA; v_gene: TRBV3-1/TRBV3-2; j_gene: TRBJ1-4; abundance: NA; CDR3nt: TGTGCCAGCAGCCATCAAACTTATCTTAATGAAAAACTGTTTTTT; CDR3aa: CASSHQTYLNEKLFF
d_gene: NA; v_gene: TRBV5-1; j_gene: TRBJ1-5; abundance: NA; CDR3nt: TGCGCCAGCAGCGTAGGGGGAAATCAGCCCCAGCATTTT; CDR3aa: CASSVGGNQPQHF
d_gene: NA; v_gene: TRBV3-1/TRBV3-2; j_gene: TRBJ2-3; abundance: NA; CDR3nt: TGTGCCAGCAGCCAAGTGGGCTACACAGATACGCAGTATTTT; CDR3aa: CASSQVGYTDTQYF
d_gene: NA; v_gene: TRBV7-9; j_gene: TRBJ2-1; abundance: NA; CDR3nt: TGTGCCAGCAGCTTGGAGGGCGTTGGGGGAGGTGAGCAGTTCTTC; CDR3aa: CASSLEGVGGGEQFF
d_gene: TRBD1; v_gene: TRBV5-6; j_gene: TRBJ1-4; abundance: NA; CDR3nt: TGTGCCAGCACCCACCTCGATACAGGGGGCCTTACTAATGAAAAACTGTTTTTT; CDR3aa: CASTHLDTGGLTNEKLFF
d_gene: NA; v_gene: TRBV7-2; j_gene: TRBJ1-1; abundance: NA; CDR3nt: TGTGCCAGCAGGGGGACACCCTCGGAAGCTTTCTTT; CDR3aa: CASRGTPSEAFF
d_gene: TRBD2; v_gene: TRBV10-3; j_gene: TRBJ2-2; abundance: NA; CDR3nt: TGTGCCATCAGCCCCGGGACTAGCGGGGGGAACACCGGGGAGCTGTTTTTT; CDR3aa: CAISPGTSGGNTGELFF
d_gene: NA; v_gene: TRBV6-6; j_gene: TRBJ2-6; abundance: NA; CDR3nt: TGTGCCAGCAGCCCAGGGCTCGGGGCCAACGTCCTGACTTTC; CDR3aa: CASSPGLGANVLTF
d_gene: NA; v_gene: TRBV27; j_gene: TRBJ1-6; abundance: NA; CDR3nt: TGTGCCAGCAGCAGAAGAGGATCACCCCTCCACTTT; CDR3aa: CASSRRGSPLHF
d_gene: NA; v_gene: TRBV19; j_gene: TRBJ1-2; abundance: NA; CDR3nt: TGTGCCAGTAGTATGGTAGCCTATGGCTACACCTTC; CDR3aa: CASSMVAYGYTF
d_gene: NA; v_gene: TRBV7-2; j_gene: TRBJ2-5; abundance: NA; CDR3nt: TGTGCCAGCAGCTTAGGGGCTAGCCGGGGGACGACCCAGTACTTC; CDR3aa: CASSLGASRGTTQYF
d_gene: TRBD1; v_gene: TRBV29-1; j_gene: TRBJ2-5; abundance: NA; CDR3nt: TGCAGCGTCAAGACAGGGTACCAAGAGACCCAGTACTTC; CDR3aa: CSVKTGYQETQYF